This TCR beta chain originates from a study of blood T cell repertoires in COVID-19. For the study at large: T cells, B-cell-depleted T cells, or PBMCs supplied cDNA or gDNA.

This clone has ten or more counts. In the source study's methods: Counts of nucleated cells, estimated from reference gene primer amplification, were obtained. Here immunoSEQ multiplex PCR was the method, and the copy in TCRdb shows in-frame clones only, minus some. D and trimming come from the DNA, and the V and J calls and clone size come from that table. The sample records around 190,000 clones, around 84% being singletons. Those who participated ranged in age from about 18 to 89 years and resided in around 22 US areas. Up to 2 weeks before entering the study, exposed participants had met a COVID-19 case. Germline lookup yields CDR1 LNHDA and CDR2 SQIVND (reference sequence). Trimming shortened V by 7 bases and J by 0 bases, and 10 bases separated the two germline ends. The CDR3 covers 14 residues.

Specimen: PBMCs or T cells enriched from blood (not recorded which). This chain links TRBV19 with TRBJ2-1; D perhaps matches TRBD2 (5 bases). The TCR originated in a woman under 40 who had been exposed to COVID-19. The CDR3 DNA reads TGTGCCAGTACACTAGAGAGCTCCTACAATGAGCAGTTCTTC. Its translation: CASTLESSYNEQFF.